This T cell receptor (beta chain) emerged from a study of T cell repertoires in cytomegalovirus infection. Across the study: Selected CMV epitopes included recently identified HLA-C-restricted ones as well as well-studied HLA-B-restricted ones.

On this clonotype itself: Antigen specificity is unknown.

From the reads, TCRdb called clonotypes with MiXCR, one entry per CDR3 protein. Altogether some 940,000 distinct CDR3 sequences are present, approximately 31% being singletons, with the ten largest covering around an eighth. Study-wide results and limits: Dominant in the ex vivo response were TCR beta clonotypes restricted by HLA-C and specific for CMV. Frequencies of public TCR beta families were cumulated, and this identified carriers of CMV plus the relevant HLA.

The V gene's germline CDR1 is SGHTA and CDR2 FQGNSA. V gave up 0 bases and J gave up 5 bases, with 10 bases separating them. The CDR3 is made up of 14 amino acids. The chain recombines TRBV7-2 with TRBJ2-5; weak D call: TRBD1 (6 bases). This receptor was identified in a human donor in good health (CMV status not recorded). Some clones in this sample may be carry-over from other donors' samples. Material: cultured CD8+ T cells from PBMCs, obtained from culture after CMV antigen stimulation. DNA of the CDR3: TGTGCCAGCAGCTTAGCGGCAGGGGTCGAGACCCAGTACTTC. Amino acids: CASSLAAGVETQYF.